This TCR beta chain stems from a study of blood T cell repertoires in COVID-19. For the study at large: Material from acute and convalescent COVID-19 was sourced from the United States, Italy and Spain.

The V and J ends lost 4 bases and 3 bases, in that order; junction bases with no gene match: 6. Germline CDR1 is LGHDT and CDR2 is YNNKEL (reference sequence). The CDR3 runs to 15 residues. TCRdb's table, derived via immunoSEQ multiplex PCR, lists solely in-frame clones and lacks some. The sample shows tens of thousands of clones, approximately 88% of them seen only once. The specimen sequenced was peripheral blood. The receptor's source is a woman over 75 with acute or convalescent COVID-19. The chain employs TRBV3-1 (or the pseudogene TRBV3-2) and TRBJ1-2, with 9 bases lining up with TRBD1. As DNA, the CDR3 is TGTGCCAGCAGCCCTTGGGGACAGGGTTACTATGGCTACACCTTC. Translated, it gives CASSPWGQGYYGYTF.